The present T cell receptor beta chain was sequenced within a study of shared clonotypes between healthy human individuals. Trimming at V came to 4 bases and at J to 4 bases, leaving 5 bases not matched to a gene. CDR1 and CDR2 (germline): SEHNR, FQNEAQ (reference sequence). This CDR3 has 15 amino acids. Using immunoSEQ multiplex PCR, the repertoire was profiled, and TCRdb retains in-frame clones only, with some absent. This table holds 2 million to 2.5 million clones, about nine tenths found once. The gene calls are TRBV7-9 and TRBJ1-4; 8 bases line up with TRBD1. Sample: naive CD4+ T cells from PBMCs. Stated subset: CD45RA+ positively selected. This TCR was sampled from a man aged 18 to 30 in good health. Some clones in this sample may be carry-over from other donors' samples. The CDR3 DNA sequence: TGTGCCAGCAGCTATGGGACAGGCTTTAATGAAAAACTGTTTTTT. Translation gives CASSYGTGFNEKLFF.